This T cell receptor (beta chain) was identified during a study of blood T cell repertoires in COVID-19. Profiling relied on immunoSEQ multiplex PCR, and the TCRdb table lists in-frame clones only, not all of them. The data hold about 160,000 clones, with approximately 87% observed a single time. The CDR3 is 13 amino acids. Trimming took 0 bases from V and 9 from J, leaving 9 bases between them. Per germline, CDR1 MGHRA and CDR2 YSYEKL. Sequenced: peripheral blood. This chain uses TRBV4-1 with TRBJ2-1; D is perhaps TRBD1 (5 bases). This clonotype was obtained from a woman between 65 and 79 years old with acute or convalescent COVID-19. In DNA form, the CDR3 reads TGCGCCAGCAGCCAAGATCCCAGGGTTGAGCAGTTCTTC. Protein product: CASSQDPRVEQFF.